This T cell receptor beta chain was sequenced during a study of blood T cell repertoires in COVID-19. Study-wide background: Material from acute and convalescent COVID-19 was sourced from the United States, Italy and Spain. PBMCs, B-cell-depleted T cells, or T cells provided the cDNA or gDNA that made up the material.

V was pared by 3 bases and J by 2 bases, with 14 bases between. CDR1 is SGHRS and CDR2 is YFSETQ in the germline V gene. This CDR3 comprises 15 residues. Under the authors' procedure: Reference gene primers were amplified, and this amplification served to estimate nucleated cell counts. Using immunoSEQ multiplex PCR, the repertoire was profiled, and TCRdb retains in-frame clones only, with some absent. That table supplies the V and J calls and clone size; D and trimming were determined from the DNA. The data hold fewer than 250,000 clones, with 88% observed a single time. The gene calls are TRBV5-1 and TRBJ2-5; possible D gene TRBD2, 7 bases. This sequence was found in a man aged 65-85 years with acute or convalescent COVID-19. The sequenced material came from peripheral blood. The CDR3 DNA follows: TGCGCCAGCAGCTCTTGGAGGGGGGGTCAAGAGACCCAGTACTTC. It translates to CASSSWRGGQETQYF.